This T cell receptor beta chain derives from a study of response to subunit inactivated influenza vaccine. This clonotype was detected ten times or more. From the RT-PCR reads, TCRdb called clonotypes with MiXCR, one entry per CDR3 protein. The sample records 530,000 or so distinct CDR3 sequences, around 25% being singletons. Per the germline V gene, CDR1 is SGHVS and CDR2 is FNYEAQ. The length of the CDR3 is 13 residues. Trimming removed 1 base at V and 2 bases at J, with 6 bases between. Sample: CD4+ T cells sorted from PBMCs, taken 5 days after vaccination. This receptor was taken from a man aged 50-60 years who received an inactivated influenza vaccine. The V call is TRBV7-6, the J call TRBJ2-7; D call uncertain. CDR3 loop: CASSLEATYEQYF. For the CDR3, the DNA is TGTGCCAGCAGCTTAGAGGCGACCTACGAGCAGTACTTC.